A single sample gave rise to the 29 T cell receptor beta chains below, sequenced in a study of breast tumors, draining lymph nodes, adjacent tissues (dated by TCRdb to 2016 to 2017). Lymph node samples were obtained from the axillary draining lymph nodes of breast cancer patients. Preparation of the library involved multiplex PCR. Sequencer: Illumina HiSeq 2000. Using fastp at Q25 and MiXCR, TCRdb reprocessed the public reads and kept productive beta chains. Identical CDR3 protein sequences are pooled into one entry, listed with their most common genes and DNA. In this sample the table shows approximately 180,000 distinct CDR3 sequences, 25% to 40% of which occur a single time. 3.8% of the sample is held by the ten biggest clonotypes. The source material was axillary lymph node tissue. All receptors derive from a female donor with breast cancer. Some clones in this sample may be carry-over from other donors' samples.

This clonotype was recorded at least ten times. V usage is TRBV6-5 and J usage is TRBJ1-2; the match to TRBD1 covers 7 bases. This CDR3 contains 14 residues. V was pared by 6 bases and J by 1 base, with 5 bases of the junction left unmatched. Germline CDR1 and CDR2: MNHEY and SVGAGI. The CDR3 DNA follows: TGTGCCAGCAGCTTGGACAGGAGTAACTATGGCTACACCTTC. Protein product: CASSLDRSNYGYTF.

This clonotype was counted a few times. This chain connects TRBV9 to TRBJ2-2, with TRBD1 as a possible D gene (5 bases). The germline CDR1 and CDR2 sequences are SGDLS and YYNGEE. V dropped 0 bases and J dropped 1 base, with 10 bases sitting between them. This CDR3 spans 16 amino acids. CDR3 coding DNA: TGTGCCAGCAGCGTAGCTACAGGATGGAACACCGGGGAGCTGTTTTTT. Protein sequence: CASSVATGWNTGELFF.

The CDR3 is CAISESSGRNQPQHF. The CDR3 DNA is TGTGCCATCAGTGAGTCTTCAGGGAGGAATCAGCCCCAGCATTTT. This chain links TRBV10-3 with TRBJ1-5; weak D call: TRBD1 (5 bases). The CDR3 totals 15 residues. Per the germline V gene, CDR1 is ENHRY and CDR2 is SYGVKD. Trimming left V 0 bases short and J 4 bases short, with 10 bases between.

In its sample, this clonotype was seen many times. This chain joins TRBV28 and TRBJ1-5; 7 positions match TRBD1. Germline CDR1 is MDHEN and CDR2 is SYDVKM. This CDR3 is 17 amino acids long. The V gene end was trimmed by 6 bases and the J gene end by 0 bases; junction bases not matched to a gene: 11. The CDR3 region has the DNA TGTGCCAGCAGCTTAAAACTGACAGGGACTAGCAATCAGCCCCAGCATTTT. Amino acids: CASSLKLTGTSNQPQHF.

On this clonotype: Given a much more abundant clone one base away, this may be a read error. This chain uses TRBV11-3 with TRBJ2-5; 10 bases align to TRBD2. J lost 5 bases, V lost 5 bases, and 11 bases had no gene match. CDR3 size: 16 residues. The V gene's germline CDR1 is SGHNT and CDR2 YENEEA. This CDR3 is CASSPGLAAERETQYF. DNA of the CDR3: TGTGCCAGCAGCCCCGGACTAGCGGCGGAGAGGGAGACCCAGTACTTC.

This clonotype turned up a few times. This may stem from a read error, because a much larger clone lies one nucleotide away. V and J are TRBV9 and TRBJ2-1, with TRBD2 matching 8 bases. Germline CDR1 and CDR2: SGDLS and YYNGEE. The CDR3 spans 15 residues. The CDR3 is CASSAGGSSYNEPFF. CDR3 DNA: TGTGCCAGCAGCGCGGGAGGGAGCTCCTACAATGAGCCGTTCTTC.

A word on this clonotype: One junction end disagrees with the germline gene, perhaps due to a read error. The CDR3: CASSLGRGGAVGTRYF. CDR3 coding DNA: TGCGCCAGCAGCTTAGGGCGCGGGGGGGCCGTCGGTACGCGGTATTTT. The rearrangement joins TRBV5-1 to TRBJ2-3, with TRBD2 matching over 9 bases. Germline CDR1 and CDR2: SGHRS and YFSETQ. The CDR3 extends over 16 amino acids. Full variable domain (missing parts from reference TRBV5-1 and TRBJ2-3): KAGVTQTPRYLIKTRGQQVTLSCSPISGHRSVSWYQQTPGQGLQFLFEYFSETQRNKGNFPGRFSGRQFSNSRSEMNVSTLELGDSALYLCASSLGRGGAVGTRYFGPGTRLTVL.

The chain has TRBV20-1 and TRBJ2-7; 7 bases fit TRBD2. Looked up from germline, CDR1 is DFQATT and CDR2 is SNEGSKA (reference sequence). The CDR3 runs 14 residues. The ends lost 7 bases at V and 6 bases at J; junction bases unmatched: 15. The CDR3 bases are TGCAGTGTACCGACCAGCGGGGTAACCTGCGAGCAGTACTTC. Protein product: CSVPTSGVTCEQYF.

This clonotype was detected a few times. The chain combines TRBV19 with TRBJ1-1; no firm D call. Germline CDR1 and CDR2: LNHDA and SQIVND (reference sequence). This CDR3 contains 15 residues. V lost 9 bases and J 0 bases, leaving 17 bases between the germline ends. This CDR3 reads CASGIRTGMNTEAFF. The CDR3 bases are TGTGCCAGCGGGATCAGAACGGGGATGAACACTGAAGCTTTCTTT.

This clonotype was recorded many times. CDR3 coding DNA: TGTGCCAGCAGCTTAAGTTGGGGGGCGGAGACCCAGTACTTC. Amino acids: CASSLSWGAETQYF. The V and J genes are TRBV7-2 and TRBJ2-5; D possibly uses TRBD1 or TRBD2 (6 bases each). CDR1 SGHTA and CDR2 FQGNSA come from the germline V gene. The length of the CDR3 is 14 residues. The germline V and J ends were trimmed by 2 bases and 5 bases, with 12 bases remaining between them.

This clonotype has at least ten counts. This chain joins TRBV6-2 or TRBV6-3 and TRBJ2-6, with D possibly TRBD1 on 7 matching bases. This CDR3 contains 18 residues. Trimming removed 0 bases from V and 1 base from J, with 13 bases in between. CDR1 is MNHEY and CDR2 is SVGEGT in the germline V gene. The CDR3 coding sequence is TGTGCCAGCAGTTACTCAACAGGGGCGGGATCTGGGGCCAACGTCCTGACTTTC. Protein: CASSYSTGAGSGANVLTF.

CDR3 DNA sequence: TGCGCCAGCAGCGAGACAGGGGGTTCTAACTATGGCTACACCTTC. Its protein product is CASSETGGSNYGYTF. This chain links TRBV5-1 with TRBJ1-2; TRBD1 matches 9 bases. V shed 4 bases, J shed 0 bases, and the junction held 4 bases outside the gene matches. This CDR3 contains 15 residues. Germline CDR1 is SGHRS and CDR2 is YFSETQ. Looking up the rest from reference TRBV5-1 and TRBJ1-2 gives the full variable domain: KAGVTQTPRYLIKTRGQQVTLSCSPISGHRSVSWYQQTPGQGLQFLFEYFSETQRNKGNFPGRFSGRQFSNSRSEMNVSTLELGDSALYLCASSETGGSNYGYTFGSGTRLTVV.

The J gene is TRBJ1-5, the V gene TRBV20-1; no reliable D call. This CDR3 spans 15 amino acids. Germline assignment: CDR1 DFQATT and CDR2 SNEGSKA (reference sequence). Trimming cost V 1 base and J 0 bases, with 10 bases left between them. CDR3: CSARGTTDSNQPQHF. Here the CDR3 DNA reads TGCAGTGCTAGAGGGACCACAGATAGCAATCAGCCCCAGCATTTT.

About this clonotype: At one end the junction does not follow the germline gene, possibly because of a read error. The CDR3 nucleotides read TGCAGTGCTAGATCGCTCTCCGAGCAGTCCTTC. This gives the protein CSARSLSEQSF. This rearrangement joins TRBV20-1 to TRBJ2-7; D is unresolved. Germline V gene sequence: CDR1 DFQATT, CDR2 SNEGSKA (reference sequence). The CDR3 sequence is 11 residues long.

This clonotype was seen many times. The CDR3 region has the DNA TGTGCCAGCAGCCGTAACGGGGGGGGAGGAGTCTACGAGCAGTACTTC. Amino acid sequence: CASSRNGGGGVYEQYF. The chain employs TRBV7-8 and TRBJ2-7, with 8 bases identical to TRBD2. This CDR3 has 16 residues. V lost 5 bases to trimming and J lost 3 bases; unmatched junction nucleotides: 12. The germline CDR1 and CDR2 sequences are SGHVS and FQNEAQ. The full variable domain, rest sourced from reference TRBV7-8 and TRBJ2-7, is GAGVSQSPRYKVAKRGQDVALRCDPISGHVSLFWYQQALGQGPEFLTYFQNEAQLDKSGLPSDRFFAERPEGSVSTLKIQRTQQEDSAVYLCASSRNGGGGVYEQYFGPGTRLTVT.

Ten or more counts support this clonotype. The V call is TRBV18, the J call TRBJ1-2; 9 bases map to TRBD1. The CDR3 spans 16 residues. Germline-derived CDR1 and CDR2 are KGHSH and LQKENI. Trimming removed 6 bases from V and 2 bases from J; junction bases left unmatched: 10. CDR3 nucleotides: TGTGCCAGCTCCCGCGAAACCGGGACAGGGAACTATGGCTACACCTTC. Protein product: CASSRETGTGNYGYTF.

The chain couples TRBV12-5 to TRBJ2-5; 9 bases are shared with TRBD1. After removal of 5 bases from V and 6 bases from J, the junction contained 10 bases not matched to a gene. The CDR3 totals 15 residues. The germline V gene encodes CDR1 LGHNT and CDR2 FRNRAP. CDR3 region: CASGPVGQGWQTQYF. In nucleotides, the CDR3 is TGTGCTAGTGGTCCGGTAGGACAGGGGTGGCAGACCCAGTACTTC.

This clonotype has more than one count but fewer than ten. The gene calls are TRBV28 and TRBJ2-7; TRBD2 agrees at 7 bases. V shed 6 bases, J shed 2 bases, and the junction held 10 bases outside the gene matches. CDR1 is MDHEN and CDR2 is SYDVKM in the germline V gene. This CDR3 is built from 15 residues. This chain's CDR3 is CASRPPVAGAYEQYF. The CDR3 bases are TGTGCCAGCAGACCCCCTGTTGCGGGAGCCTACGAGCAGTACTTC. Full variable domain (rest looked up from reference TRBV28 and TRBJ2-7): DVKVTQSSRYLVKRTGEKVFLECVQDMDHENMFWYRQDPGLGLRLIYFSYDVKMKEKGDIPEGYSVSREKKERFSLILESASTNQTSMYLCASRPPVAGAYEQYFGPGTRLTVT.

This chain uses TRBV2 with TRBJ1-2; 8 nucleotides line up with TRBD1. CDR1 is SNHLY, CDR2 FYNNEI, per germline. This CDR3 has 16 residues. The ends lost 0 bases at V and 2 bases at J; junction bases unmatched: 5. The CDR3 DNA sequence: TGTGCCAGCAGTGAAGCGCCGGGACAGGTGAACTATGGCTACACCTTC. It codes for CASSEAPGQVNYGYTF.

V is TRBV4-3 and J is TRBJ1-2; D perhaps matches TRBD1 (5 bases). The CDR3 sequence is 16 residues long. CDR1 is LGHNA and CDR2 is YSLEER in the germline V gene. V lost 0 bases and J 8 bases, leaving 19 bases between the germline ends. This CDR3 reads CASSQDAAGGTYGYTF. CDR3 nucleotide sequence: TGCGCCAGCAGCCAAGATGCGGCGGGAGGGACCTACGGCTACACCTTC.

This clonotype was seen repeatedly, ten times or more. This rearrangement joins TRBV20-1 to TRBJ1-6, with TRBD1 matching 10 bases. With V trimmed by 3 bases and J by 5 bases, 4 bases remained unmatched. CDR3 length: 15 amino acids. Germline V lookup: CDR1 DFQATT, CDR2 SNEGSKA (reference sequence). CDR3 sequence reads: CSASSTGGNNSPLHF. CDR3 bases: TGCAGTGCTAGTTCGACAGGGGGCAATAATTCACCCCTCCACTTT.

This clonotype was seen ten or more times. CDR3 loop: CASSSWTQGYEQYF. For the CDR3, the DNA is TGTGCCAGTAGTTCCTGGACACAGGGTTACGAGCAGTACTTC. The V and J genes are TRBV19 and TRBJ2-7; a weak D match, TRBD1 (6 bases). The germline V gene has CDR1 LNHDA and CDR2 SQIVND (reference sequence). CDR3 length: 14 amino acids. V was clipped by 5 bases and J by 4 bases, with 15 bases between them.

This clonotype was seen more than once but under ten times. V is TRBV9 and J is TRBJ1-1; unclear D gene. Germline V gene data show CDR1 as SGDLS and CDR2 as YYNGEE. The CDR3 spans 13 residues. V lost 2 bases to trimming and J lost 1 base, with 6 bases between them. CDR3 residues: CASSVSENTEAFF. CDR3 bases: TGTGCCAGCAGCGTTTCGGAGAACACTGAAGCTTTCTTT.

Concerning this clonotype itself: A read error may produce the germline difference seen at one junction end. The chain employs TRBV20-1 and TRBJ2-7; the D gene could be TRBD1 or TRBD2 (5 bases each). This CDR3 has 14 residues. Germline V gives CDR1 DFQATT, CDR2 SNEGSKA (reference sequence). This CDR3 reads CSALGDHSSSEQYF. CDR3 DNA: TGCAGTGCCCTCGGGGACCACAGCTCCTCCGAGCAGTACTTC.

This clonotype came up many times. The chain is built from TRBV30 and TRBJ2-1; D is unclear. V was shortened by 2 bases and J by 4 bases, with 6 bases between the two germline ends. Germline CDR1 GTSNPN, CDR2 SVGIG (reference sequence). This CDR3 spans 12 amino acids. CDR3 bases: TGTGCCTGGAGTATCGGGTACAATGAGCAGTTCTTC. Encoded protein: CAWSIGYNEQFF.

This clonotype was seen many times. V is TRBV2 and J is TRBJ1-2; D not certain. This CDR3 is built from 14 residues. Germline V gives CDR1 SNHLY, CDR2 FYNNEI. The ends were cut back, 1 base at V and 3 bases at J, with 9 bases in the middle. The CDR3 loop is CASSEGAGDYGYTF. As DNA, the CDR3 is TGTGCCAGCAGTGAAGGGGCCGGGGACTATGGCTACACCTTC. Drawing the rest from reference TRBV2 and TRBJ1-2, the complete variable domain is EPEVTQTPSHQVTQMGQEVILRCVPISNHLYFYWYRQILGQKVEFLVSFYNNEISEKSEIFDDQFSVERPDGSNFTLKIRSTKLEDSAMYFCASSEGAGDYGYTFGSGTRLTVV.

Regarding this clonotype: At one of its ends the junction is not consistent with the germline gene, which may arise from a read error. The gene calls are TRBV5-1 and TRBJ1-4; D is possibly TRBD1 (6 bases). The CDR3 consists of 13 residues. Germline CDR1 reads SGHRS; CDR2 reads YFSETQ. The CDR3 bases are TGCGCCAGCAGCCTCGAGGGGGACGAAAACCTGTTTTTT. Encoded protein: CASSLEGDENLFF. The complete variable domain, with remaining parts taken from reference TRBV5-1 and TRBJ1-4, reads KAGVTQTPRYLIKTRGQQVTLSCSPISGHRSVSWYQQTPGQGLQFLFEYFSETQRNKGNFPGRFSGRQFSNSRSEMNVSTLELGDSALYLCASSLEGDENLFFGSGTQLSVL.

The V gene is TRBV24-1, the J gene TRBJ2-3; D possibly matches TRBD1 or TRBD2 (5 bases each). The CDR3 loop spans 14 amino acids. V lost 2 bases and J lost 2, with 7 bases in between. CDR1 KGHDR and CDR2 SFDVKD come from the germline V gene. CDR3 residues: CATSDWGSTDTQYF. The CDR3 nucleotides read TGTGCCACCAGTGATTGGGGGTCCACAGATACGCAGTATTTT.

Comments on this clonotype: One end of the junction fails to match germline, which may point to a read error. The CDR3 DNA reads TGTGCCCCCTCCCCCGGTGCGTATAGCACAGATACGCAGTATTTC. The encoded protein is CAPSPGAYSTDTQYF. This chain connects TRBV24-1 to TRBJ2-3; D call uncertain. In germline, CDR1 is KGHDR, CDR2 SFDVKD. The length of the CDR3 is 15 residues.